These 12 T cell receptor beta chains originate from one sample sequenced in a study of OX40 agonist ivuxolimab in advanced cancers. The data were produced by immunoSEQ multiplex PCR, yet TCRdb's version contains in-frame clones alone and is incomplete. Of around 55,000 clones in the sample, 77% were seen once. Specimen: CD4+ or CD8+ T cells sorted from blood, collected in a trial of the OX40 agonist ivuxolimab. These receptor sequences come from an adult with an advanced solid tumor such as melanoma, head and neck, liver or kidney cancer.

The V call is TRBV6-6, the J call TRBJ1-5, with D possibly being TRBD1 (5 bases). V dropped 6 bases and J dropped 5 bases, with 11 bases sitting between them. Germline V CDR1 and CDR2: MNHNY, SVGAGI (reference sequence). This CDR3 comprises 13 residues. CDR3 protein: CASSPQGDQPQHF. The CDR3 region has the DNA TGTGCCAGCAGCCCCCAGGGTGATCAGCCCCAGCATTTT.

This clone was detected only a few times. V usage is TRBV5-4 and J usage is TRBJ2-6; the D gene is possibly TRBD1 (5 bases). Germline-derived CDR1 and CDR2 are SGHNT and YYREEE (reference sequence). The CDR3 covers 18 residues. Trimming took 1 base from V and 0 from J, leaving 14 bases between them. The CDR3 bases are TGTGCCAGCAGCTTGAGAATGACAGTCTTCTCTGGGGCCAACGTCCTGACTTTC. Its translation is CASSLRMTVFSGANVLTF.

There are a few counts of this clone. CDR3 nucleotide sequence: TGTGCCAGCAGTGGAAGCTCCTACGAGCAGTACTTC. Its protein is CASSGSSYEQYF. The chain carries TRBV25-1 and TRBJ2-7, with no clear D. Per the germline V gene, CDR1 is MGHDK and CDR2 is SYGVNS. This CDR3 has 12 amino acids. V lost 4 bases, J lost 0 bases, and 4 bases lay in between.

This chain joins TRBV5-1 and TRBJ2-5, with 16 nucleotides matching TRBD2. After removal of 3 bases from V and 5 bases from J, the junction contained 4 bases not matched to a gene. The germline V gene encodes CDR1 SGHRS and CDR2 YFSETQ. This CDR3 comprises 16 residues. Here the CDR3 reads CASSSGLAGGRETQYF. Written as DNA, the CDR3 is TGCGCCAGCAGCTCGGGACTAGCGGGGGGGCGCGAGACCCAGTACTTC.

The rearrangement joins TRBV19 to TRBJ2-6; 8 bases align to TRBD2. V gave up 5 bases and J gave up 0 bases; unmatched junction bases: 6. The CDR3 length is 17 residues. Germline V CDR1 and CDR2: LNHDA, SQIVND (reference sequence). CDR3: CASSRRGESSGANVLTF. DNA for the CDR3: TGTGCCAGTAGTCGGCGGGGGGAAAGCTCTGGGGCCAACGTCCTGACTTTC.

The V call is TRBV11-2, the J call TRBJ1-4; D possibly corresponds to TRBD1 (6 bases). V lost 5 bases to trimming and J lost 8 bases, with 18 bases between them. CDR3 length: 15 amino acids. Germline-derived CDR1 and CDR2 are SGHAT and FQNNGV. The CDR3: CASSPRAGVHEKLFF. CDR3 DNA sequence: TGTGCCAGCAGCCCCAGGGCAGGGGTACACGAAAAACTGTTTTTT.

V usage is TRBV5-1 and J usage is TRBJ2-5; 7 bases fit TRBD2. CDR1 is SGHRS and CDR2 is YFSETQ in the germline V gene. The CDR3 consists of 15 residues. V shed 5 bases, J shed 4 bases, and the junction held 11 bases outside the gene matches. The CDR3 nucleotides read TGCGCCAGCAGTGCGTACGCGGGGGTTCTAGAGACCCAGTACTTC. It encodes CASSAYAGVLETQYF. Variable domain in full (rest from reference TRBV5-1 and TRBJ2-5): KAGVTQTPRYLIKTRGQQVTLSCSPISGHRSVSWYQQTPGQGLQFLFEYFSETQRNKGNFPGRFSGRQFSNSRSEMNVSTLELGDSALYLCASSAYAGVLETQYFGPGTRLLVL.

The chain is built from TRBV5-4 and TRBJ2-5; D possibly corresponds to TRBD2 (5 bases). The CDR3 length is 14 residues. Trimming took off 0 bases at V and 1 base at J, with 7 bases between the two ends. From germline, CDR1 is SGHNT and CDR2 YYREEE (reference sequence). The CDR3 nucleotides are TGTGCCAGCAGCTTGGAGCGGTTCCAAGAGACCCAGTACTTC. This sequence encodes CASSLERFQETQYF.

The chain has TRBV7-3 and TRBJ2-2; perhaps TRBD2 as D (6 bases). Trimming pared 1 base from V and 3 bases from J, leaving 6 bases between. The length of the CDR3 is 14 residues. CDR1 and CDR2 from the germline V gene are SGHTA and FQGTGA. CDR3 sequence reads: CASSLRGDTGELFF. In DNA, the CDR3 is TGTGCCAGCAGCTTAAGGGGGGACACCGGGGAGCTGTTTTTT. Full variable domain (remainder filled in from reference TRBV7-3 and TRBJ2-2): GAGVSQTPSNKVTEKGKYVELRCDPISGHTALYWYRQSLGQGPEFLIYFQGTGAADDSGLPNDRFFAVRPEGSVSTLKIQRTERGDSAVYLCASSLRGDTGELFFGEGSRLTVL.

This clone showed up just a few times. This chain links TRBV5-1 with TRBJ2-1; possibly TRBD1 for D (6 bases). The V end lost 3 bases, the J end lost 5 bases, and 18 bases lay between the germline ends. There are 16 residues in the CDR3. The germline gives CDR1 SGHRS, CDR2 YFSETQ. The CDR3 loop is CASSSTRTEPHNEQFF. As DNA, the CDR3 is TGCGCCAGCAGCTCGACCAGGACAGAACCCCACAATGAGCAGTTCTTC.

The CDR3 reads CASSVDRVGNTIYF. DNA of the CDR3: TGTGCCAGCAGCGTCGACAGGGTTGGAAACACCATATATTTT. This chain connects TRBV11-1 to TRBJ1-3, with 7 bases lining up with TRBD1. This CDR3 comprises 14 residues. CDR1 is SGHAT and CDR2 is FQDESV in the germline V gene (reference sequence). V lost 5 bases, J lost 3 bases, and 4 bases stayed unmatched.

This clone has only a few counts. The CDR3 protein is CASSIMGQGVYEQYF. The CDR3 nucleotides are TGTGCCAGTAGTATAATGGGACAGGGGGTCTACGAGCAGTACTTC. The V call is TRBV19, the J call TRBJ2-7; 11 bases match TRBD1. This CDR3 has 15 residues. Trimming removed 2 bases from V and 3 bases from J; junction bases left unmatched: 3. CDR1 is LNHDA, CDR2 SQIVND, per germline (reference sequence).